This T cell receptor beta chain was sequenced during a study of OX40 agonist ivuxolimab in advanced cancers. This CDR3 region has 15 residues. The germline CDR1 and CDR2 sequences are MDHEN and SYDVKM. The data were produced by immunoSEQ multiplex PCR, yet TCRdb's version contains in-frame clones alone and is incomplete. The data contain approximately 13,000 clones, less than 80% of them singletons. The TCR comes from an adult with an advanced solid tumor such as melanoma, head and neck, liver or kidney cancer. This rearrangement joins TRBV28 to TRBJ2-5; TRBD1 or TRBD2 may be the D gene (7 bases each). The DNA matches TRBJ2-7 better at its end, which makes the J call doubtful. This material consisted of CD4+ or CD8+ T cells sorted from blood, taken in a trial of the OX40 agonist ivuxolimab. The CDR3 here is CASRDTTGRAYEQYF. The CDR3 DNA reads TGTGCCAGCAGGGATACGACAGGGAGGGCCTACGAGCAGTACTTC.